The sequence of this T cell receptor (beta chain) was determined in a study of cytomegalovirus exposure and HLA in healthy donors. Study observations and caveats: The sole available immune exposure information was CMV serostatus.

This clone was seen once. Its antigen is unknown. The length of the CDR3 is 14 residues. With 8 bases removed from V and 4 bases from J, the gap between germline ends came to 20 bases. Per the germline V gene, CDR1 is GTSNPN and CDR2 is SVGIG (reference sequence). Primers for the PCR totalled 60 Vbeta and 13 Jbeta. The method was immunoSEQ multiplex PCR; TCRdb's version includes in-frame clones alone and lacks a portion of them. This sample carries around 150,000 clones, roughly 80% of them seen once, and the ten largest clones take roughly 3.6%. The sequence derives from a man under 40 in good health and CMV-seropositive. What was sequenced was PBMCs. This chain links TRBV30 with TRBJ1-1; TRBD1 is a possible D gene (6 bases). The CDR3 DNA is TGTGCCCAACAGGGCTTCGAAAGGGGCACTGAAGCTTTCTTT. Its translation: CAQQGFERGTEAFF. Filled out from reference TRBV30 and TRBJ1-1, the complete variable domain reads SQTIHQWPATLVQPVGSPLSLECTVEGTSNPNLYWYRQAAGRGLQLLFYSVGIGQISSEVPQNLSASRPQDRQFILSSKKLLLSDSGFYLCAQQGFERGTEAFFGQGTRLTVV.